This TCR beta chain originates from a study of T cell responses to AZD1222 COVID-19 vaccine. J lost 2 bases, V lost 4 bases, and 4 bases had no gene match. This CDR3 is 15 amino acids long. The germline gives CDR1 MGHDK, CDR2 SYGVNS. This table comes from immunoSEQ multiplex PCR, and its TCRdb copy is limited to in-frame clones, with some not included. The sample lists some 130,000 clones, 80% to 90% occurring once. The chain is built from TRBV25-1 and TRBJ1-5; TRBD1 agrees at 8 bases. This sequence was found in an adult in good health. Sequenced here: peripheral blood, sampled on day 0 of AZD1222 vaccination. The CDR3 spells CASSGGQGGNQPQHF. The CDR3 nucleotides are TGTGCCAGCAGTGGCGGACAGGGAGGCAATCAGCCCCAGCATTTT.